This T cell receptor beta chain was captured in a study of molecular identifiers for immune sequencing clone quantification. The V and J ends lost 5 bases and 7 bases respectively, with 9 bases between them. Germline loops: CDR1 SEHNR, CDR2 FQNEAQ (reference sequence). The CDR3 runs to 12 residues. This clonotype appeared a few times. What it binds is not known. Study conclusions and caveats: Clonotypes surpassing 20 RNA copies contained over 97% of effector molecules, versus under 1% in naive cells.

MiXCR was run by TCRdb on the PCR reads, yielding one entry per CDR3 protein. This repertoire shows just over 40,000 distinct CDR3 sequences, about 18% found once; its top ten account for 6.5% to 9%. Sample: naive CD8+ T cells from blood, with Jurkat cell RNA spiked in. The subset was: FACS-sorted CD8+CD4-CCR7+CD45RA+ naive T cells. This TCR derives from a human donor in good health. Some libraries in this study had Jurkat cell RNA spiked in. The chain joins TRBV7-9 to TRBJ2-1; unclear D gene. For the CDR3, the DNA is TGTGCCAGCAGCCCCTTGGGTAATGAGCAGTTCTTC. Translation: CASSPLGNEQFF.